Each of the 6 T cell receptor beta chains below was sequenced from the same sample in a study of shared clonotypes between healthy human individuals (TCRdb year 2020). Preparation of the library involved the immunoSEQ multiplex PCR assay. What TCRdb holds here is the immuneACCESS table cut down to in-frame rearrangements. Part of the clones is not present; checked against another copy, under half of the missing clones reflect an unresolved V gene, and the others are unexplained. The sample table holds about 1 million clones, of which roughly 70% were seen once. In total, the top ten clones hold nearly 1.5% of the sample. Material: memory CD4+ T cells sorted from blood. Sample cell subset or site, as interpreted from the label and publication: CD45RA-negative fraction. The receptors were gathered from a man between 18 and 35 years old in good health.

This clone is medium-sized (0.01 to 0.1%). The same CDR3 arises from other DNA sequences in this sample as well. The chain is built from TRBV5-1 and TRBJ1-1, with TRBD1 as a possible D gene (6 bases). This CDR3 is 13 amino acids long. CDR1 SGHRS and CDR2 YFSETQ come from the germline V gene. V dropped 3 bases and J dropped 4 bases, with 10 bases sitting between them. The CDR3: CASSSTGSTEAFF. Here the CDR3 DNA reads TGCGCCAGCAGCTCGACAGGAAGCACTGAAGCTTTCTTT.

The gene calls are TRBV23-1 and TRBJ1-6; D may be TRBD1 (5 bases). TRBV23-1 belongs to the ORF category, with a function that is uncertain. V shed 3 bases and J shed 10 bases, with 22 bases lying between them. CDR3 length: 17 residues. CDR3 nucleotide sequence: TGCGCCAGCAGTCACTCTTCGACAGTAGGGCGAGGATCACCCCTCCACTTT. Amino acid sequence: CASSHSSTVGRGSPLHF.

This rearrangement joins TRBV4-1 to TRBJ2-1; 11 nucleotides match TRBD2. CDR3 length equals 16 residues. Germline-derived CDR1 and CDR2 are MGHRA and YSYEKL. V lost 0 bases, J lost 10 bases, and 8 bases stayed unmatched. CDR3 sequence reads: CASSQDAPGLAEEQFF. The CDR3 DNA reads as TGCGCCAGCAGCCAAGATGCTCCGGGACTAGCGGAAGAGCAGTTCTTC.

This clone has only one observation. The chain couples TRBV19 to TRBJ1-2; a weak D match, TRBD1 (6 bases). The CDR3 runs to 16 residues. V lost 4 bases and J 2 bases, leaving 17 bases between the germline ends. From germline, CDR1 is LNHDA and CDR2 SQIVND (reference sequence). The CDR3, as DNA: TGTGCCAGTAGTACTTTGACAGGTACGCGGAACTATGGCTACACCTTC. Its translation is CASSTLTGTRNYGYTF.

The rearrangement uses TRBV15 and TRBJ2-7, with D maybe TRBD1 (6 bases). V shed 1 base and J shed 4 bases, with 11 bases lying between them. The CDR3 contains 14 residues. Germline V gene data show CDR1 as LNHNV and CDR2 as YYDKDF (reference sequence). CDR3 nucleotide sequence: TGTGCCACCAGCAGAGGGGGGCTTGAGTACGAGCAGTACTTC. It translates to CATSRGGLEYEQYF.

The rearrangement links TRBV6-1 to TRBJ2-1, with TRBD2 matching 8 bases. This CDR3 region has 14 residues. Per germline, CDR1 MNHNS and CDR2 SASEGT. V shed 8 bases, J shed 8 bases, and the junction held 11 bases outside the gene matches. The CDR3 here is CASQSGTSPYEQFF. CDR3 coding DNA: TGTGCCAGCCAATCCGGGACTAGTCCTTATGAGCAGTTCTTC.